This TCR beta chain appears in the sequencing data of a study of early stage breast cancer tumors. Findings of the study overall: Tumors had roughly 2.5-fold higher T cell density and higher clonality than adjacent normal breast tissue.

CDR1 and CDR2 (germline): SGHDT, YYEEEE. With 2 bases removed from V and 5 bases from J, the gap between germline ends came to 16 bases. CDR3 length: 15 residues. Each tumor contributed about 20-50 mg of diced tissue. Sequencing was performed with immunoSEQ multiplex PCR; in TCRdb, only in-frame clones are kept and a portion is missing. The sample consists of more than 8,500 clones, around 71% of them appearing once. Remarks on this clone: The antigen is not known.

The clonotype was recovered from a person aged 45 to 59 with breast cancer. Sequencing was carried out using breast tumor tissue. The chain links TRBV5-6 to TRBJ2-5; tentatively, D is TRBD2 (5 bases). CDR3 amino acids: CASSFFGESSETQYF. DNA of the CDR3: TGTGCCAGCAGCTTCTTCGGGGAATCGTCTGAGACCCAGTACTTC.